This TCR beta chain was sequenced for a study of Ad26.COV2.S vaccination and SARS-CoV-2 variants. Whole-study context: As a participant in COV1001, the donor was in the Ad26.COV2.S trial arm. Overall study results and limits: Vaccinees displayed broader spike-specific TCR repertoires than placebo recipients. Vaccine recipients and placebo recipients showed similar non-spike TCR breadth.

Specified treatment: 19 received Ad26.COV2.S at low or high dose, single or two shots; 5 received placebo; per-sample allocation not given. Specimens were obtained on day 63 following the first vaccine or placebo injection. V lost 4 bases and J lost 0, with 4 bases in between. This CDR3 spans 14 amino acids. Looked up from germline, CDR1 is MNHEY and CDR2 is SVGAGI. Clones were sequenced by immunoSEQ multiplex PCR, and TCRdb holds only the in-frame ones, with some missing. The sample has approximately 300,000 clones; around 84% are singletons. Notes on this clone: What it recognizes is unknown.

The chain is built from TRBV6-5 and TRBJ1-6; D is undetermined. The clonotype comes from a person between 18 and 65 years old who received the Ad26.COV2.S COVID-19 vaccine or a placebo. This sample comprised peripheral blood, obtained in a trial of Ad26.COV2.S vaccine versus placebo. The CDR3 DNA reads as TGTGCCAGCAGTTCTAGCTCCTATAATTCACCCCTCCACTTT. It codes for CASSSSSYNSPLHF.